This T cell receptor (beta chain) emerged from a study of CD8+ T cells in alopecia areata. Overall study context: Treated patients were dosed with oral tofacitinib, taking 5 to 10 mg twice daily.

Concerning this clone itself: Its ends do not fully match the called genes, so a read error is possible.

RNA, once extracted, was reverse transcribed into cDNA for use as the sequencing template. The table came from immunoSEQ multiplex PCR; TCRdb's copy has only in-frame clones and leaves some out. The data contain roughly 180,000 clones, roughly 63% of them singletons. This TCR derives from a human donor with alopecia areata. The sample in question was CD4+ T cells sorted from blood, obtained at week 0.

The CDR3, as DNA: TGCAGCGTCGAGGAGGGGGACCCATCTTTT. It encodes CSVEEGDPSF. The V gene is TRBV29-1, the J gene TRBJ2-3; tentatively, D is TRBD1 or TRBD2 (6 bases each). Germline values: CDR1 SQVTM, CDR2 ANQGSEA. The CDR3 covers 10 residues.